The rows below give T cell receptor beta chains drawn from one sample of a study of CD8+CD57+ T cells in acquired aplastic anemia. TCRdb analysed the reads with MiXCR anew, one entry per CDR3 protein. The data hold some 410,000 distinct CDR3 sequences, with around 72% observed a single time. Specimen: sorted CD4+, CD8+, or CD8+CD57+ T cells (not recorded which) from PBMCs. The receptors were gathered from a human donor in good health, serving as a control. Each CDR3 is given with its conserved first and last residue. Each record gives: J gene, V gene, clone size, D gene, CDR3 DNA, CDR3 protein. The D gene is left open where the match is weak. Not every row has a clone size; where given, it reads once, few, many or a size class.

j_call: TRBJ2-7; v_call: TRBV20-1; clone_size: NA; d_call: TRBD1; cdr3_nt: TGCAGTGCTAGGTTGGTGGGACAGTTTCACTTC; cdr3_aa: CSARLVGQFHF
j_call: TRBJ2-5; v_call: TRBV20-1; clone_size: NA; d_call: NA; cdr3_nt: TGCAGTGCCGCAGGGAACGAGGGAGAGACCCAGTACTTC; cdr3_aa: CSAAGNEGETQYF
j_call: TRBJ2-3; v_call: TRBV5-1; clone_size: NA; d_call: NA; cdr3_nt: TGCGCCAGCAGCGGGGAGGACTGGAACAATGAGCAGTATTTT; cdr3_aa: CASSGEDWNNEQYF
j_call: TRBJ2-2; v_call: TRBV5-1; clone_size: NA; d_call: NA; cdr3_nt: TGCGCCAGCAGCTTACAACGCGGGGCCGGGGAGCTGTTTTTT; cdr3_aa: CASSLQRGAGELFF
j_call: TRBJ1-2; v_call: TRBV7-9; clone_size: NA; d_call: TRBD1; cdr3_nt: TGCGCCAGCAGCTTGGGGGACAGGAAGACCGATGGCTACACCTTC; cdr3_aa: CASSLGDRKTDGYTF
j_call: TRBJ2-7; v_call: TRBV10-1; clone_size: once; d_call: NA; cdr3_nt: TGCGCCAGCAGTGACAGTGGTAACCTCGAGCAGTACTTC; cdr3_aa: CASSDSGNLEQYF
j_call: TRBJ2-7; v_call: TRBV9; clone_size: NA; d_call: NA; cdr3_nt: TGTGCCAGCAGGCCAGGGTTGGGCTCGGACGAGCAGTACTTC; cdr3_aa: CASRPGLGSDEQYF
j_call: TRBJ2-6; v_call: TRBV7-6; clone_size: NA; d_call: TRBD1; cdr3_nt: TGTGCCAGCAGCCCTAAGGGACAGGGAGATACTGAAGCCAACGTCCTGACTTTC; cdr3_aa: CASSPKGQGDTEANVLTF
j_call: TRBJ2-1; v_call: TRBV7-6; clone_size: NA; d_call: NA; cdr3_nt: TGTGCCAGCAGCACGATACACGGAGCCTACGAGCAGCACTTCTTC; cdr3_aa: CASSTIHGAYEQHFF
j_call: TRBJ1-1; v_call: TRBV2; clone_size: once; d_call: NA; cdr3_nt: TGTGCCAGTAGTTGCATTTGGAGGAAGGCTCAAGCTTTATTT; cdr3_aa: CASSCIWRKAQALF
j_call: TRBJ2-3; v_call: TRBV5-1; clone_size: many; d_call: NA; cdr3_nt: TGCGCCAGCAGCTTGGCCGTAGAGGTCGCAGATACGCAGTATTTT; cdr3_aa: CASSLAVEVADTQYF
j_call: TRBJ2-7; v_call: TRBV15; clone_size: once; d_call: NA; cdr3_nt: TGTGCCAGCAGCAACCGAAACCCTTCCTACGAGCAGTACTTC; cdr3_aa: CASSNRNPSYEQYF
j_call: TRBJ1-1; v_call: TRBV2; clone_size: once; d_call: NA; cdr3_nt: TGTGCCAGCAGCGAACCACAAAATTCACCCCCTTTCTTT; cdr3_aa: CASSEPQNSPPFF
j_call: TRBJ1-5; v_call: TRBV11-1; clone_size: NA; d_call: NA; cdr3_nt: TGTGCCAGCAGCCCCGACAGGCGGAGGAATCAGCCCCAGCATTTT; cdr3_aa: CASSPDRRRNQPQHF
j_call: TRBJ2-2; v_call: TRBV7-3; clone_size: NA; d_call: NA; cdr3_nt: TGTGCCAGCAGCAAATCCCAGGCAGGCGGGGAGATGTTTTTT; cdr3_aa: CASSKSQAGGEMFF
j_call: TRBJ2-2; v_call: TRBV6-5; clone_size: NA; d_call: TRBD2; cdr3_nt: TGTGCCAGCACAGGGGTAGCGGGGGGGAACACCGGGGAGCTGTTTTTT; cdr3_aa: CASTGVAGGNTGELFF
j_call: TRBJ2-7; v_call: TRBV4-1; clone_size: NA; d_call: NA; cdr3_nt: TGCAGCGCTCGACAGTTGAGCTCCTACGAGCAGTACTTC; cdr3_aa: CSARQLSSYEQYF
j_call: TRBJ2-2; v_call: TRBV20-1; clone_size: NA; d_call: NA; cdr3_nt: TGCAGTGCTTTGTCGACTAGCGGGGAGCTGTTTTTT; cdr3_aa: CSALSTSGELFF
j_call: TRBJ2-3; v_call: TRBV20-1; clone_size: NA; d_call: NA; cdr3_nt: TGCAGTGCTAGTGGGTTACAGACAGGAACGCAGTATTTT; cdr3_aa: CSASGLQTGTQYF
j_call: TRBJ1-2; v_call: TRBV20-1; clone_size: once; d_call: TRBD1; cdr3_nt: TGCAGTGCTGATACTCGGACAGGGTATGACTACACCTTT; cdr3_aa: CSADTRTGYDYTF
j_call: TRBJ1-2; v_call: TRBV19; clone_size: many; d_call: NA; cdr3_nt: TGTGCCAGTAATGCGGGCAGGGACTACTATGGCTACACCTTC; cdr3_aa: CASNAGRDYYGYTF
j_call: TRBJ2-5; v_call: TRBV7-6; clone_size: NA; d_call: TRBD1; cdr3_nt: TGTGCCAGCAGCGGGCGACAGGGCTTCCAAGAGACCCAGTACTTC; cdr3_aa: CASSGRQGFQETQYF
j_call: TRBJ2-7; v_call: TRBV2; clone_size: NA; d_call: NA; cdr3_nt: TGTGCCAGCAGCTTGCCAAAGGAATCCTACGAGCAGTACTTT; cdr3_aa: CASSLPKESYEQYF
j_call: TRBJ1-1; v_call: TRBV24-1; clone_size: NA; d_call: TRBD1; cdr3_nt: TGTGCCACCATAGGCCAGACAGGGGGAGGTTTCTTT; cdr3_aa: CATIGQTGGGFF
j_call: TRBJ1-6; v_call: TRBV7-3; clone_size: NA; d_call: NA; cdr3_nt: TGTGCCACCAGCAGGGTGGGGGATCGGACCTCACCCCTCCACTTT; cdr3_aa: CATSRVGDRTSPLHF
j_call: TRBJ2-1; v_call: TRBV5-5; clone_size: NA; d_call: NA; cdr3_nt: TGTGCCAGCACTACTCAAACCCTTGGAGTTGAGCAGTTCTTC; cdr3_aa: CASTTQTLGVEQFF
j_call: TRBJ2-3; v_call: TRBV5-1; clone_size: NA; d_call: TRBD2; cdr3_nt: TGCGCCAGCAGCTCCAGGACTAGCGGGGGGGCCCGCACAGATACGCAGTATTTT; cdr3_aa: CASSSRTSGGARTDTQYF
j_call: TRBJ2-2; v_call: TRBV7-4; clone_size: NA; d_call: NA; cdr3_nt: TGTGCCAGCAGCCAAAGACGGGGTCCCGGGGAGCTGTTTTTT; cdr3_aa: CASSQRRGPGELFF
j_call: TRBJ2-1; v_call: TRBV25-1; clone_size: many; d_call: NA; cdr3_nt: TGTGCCAGCAGAAGAGTGTCGGCTGGGGCTAATGAGCAGTTCTTC; cdr3_aa: CASRRVSAGANEQFF
j_call: TRBJ1-3; v_call: TRBV25-1; clone_size: NA; d_call: NA; cdr3_nt: TGTGCCAGCAGTGAGGACGGCTTGGCTGGAAACACCATATATTTT; cdr3_aa: CASSEDGLAGNTIYF
j_call: TRBJ1-2; v_call: TRBV12-3/TRBV12-4; clone_size: once; d_call: NA; cdr3_nt: TGTGCCAGCAGTTTAGCGTGGGGGGCACGGGGCTACACCTTC; cdr3_aa: CASSLAWGARGYTF
j_call: TRBJ2-1; v_call: TRBV19; clone_size: NA; d_call: NA; cdr3_nt: TGTGCCAGTTCCGGACAGCCAAAGGACAACGAGCAGTTCTTC; cdr3_aa: CASSGQPKDNEQFF
j_call: TRBJ1-2; v_call: TRBV28; clone_size: NA; d_call: TRBD1; cdr3_nt: TGTGCCAGCACTACAGGGGGCTATGGCTACACCTTC; cdr3_aa: CASTTGGYGYTF
j_call: TRBJ1-2; v_call: TRBV7-8; clone_size: NA; d_call: NA; cdr3_nt: TGTGCCAGCAGCTTAAGGTCGGCAGGGTATAACTACAACTTC; cdr3_aa: CASSLRSAGYNYNF
j_call: TRBJ2-7; v_call: TRBV11-2; clone_size: NA; d_call: NA; cdr3_nt: TGTGCCAGCAGCTTCAGGCCGGAGAACTCCTACGAGCAGTACTTC; cdr3_aa: CASSFRPENSYEQYF
j_call: TRBJ1-2; v_call: TRBV7-9; clone_size: NA; d_call: NA; cdr3_nt: TGTGCCAGCAGCCCCTCTGGGGCGGGGGGCGCAGATACGTACACCTTC; cdr3_aa: CASSPSGAGGADTYTF
j_call: TRBJ2-3; v_call: TRBV7-2; clone_size: once; d_call: TRBD2; cdr3_nt: TGTGCCAGCAGTTTCGGGACTAACGAGACTACGCAGTATTTT; cdr3_aa: CASSFGTNETTQYF
j_call: TRBJ1-5; v_call: TRBV2; clone_size: NA; d_call: NA; cdr3_nt: TGTGCCAGCAATCCAGGGGTATCTGATAGCAATCAGCCCCAGCATTTT; cdr3_aa: CASNPGVSDSNQPQHF
j_call: TRBJ1-1; v_call: TRBV7-9; clone_size: NA; d_call: TRBD1; cdr3_nt: TGTGCCAGCAGCTTCTTTTGGAGACAGGGTCAAGAGACCTTT; cdr3_aa: CASSFFWRQGQETF